A single sample is the source of the 15 T cell receptor beta chains below, sequenced in a study of beta chain features in type 1 diabetes. General observations from the study: In every one of the four CD4+ subsets, TCRB CDR3s were moderately but significantly shorter in Type 1 diabetes patients.

The antigens of these receptors remain unknown. Investigators reverse transcribed all isolated RNA, so they sequenced expressed TCRB transcripts. The assay was immunoSEQ multiplex PCR, and TCRdb's table has in-frame clones only and misses some. Counted here are about 650,000 clones, around 12% occurring once; the ten biggest clones make up around 0.12%. Sequenced material: naive CD4+ T cells from blood. The receptors stem from a man aged 30-40 years with type 1 diabetes.

The chain carries TRBV5-1 and TRBJ1-1, with 8 positions matching TRBD1. This CDR3 spans 14 amino acids. The V gene's germline CDR1 is SGHRS and CDR2 YFSETQ. V was pared by 6 bases and J by 1 base, with 5 bases of the junction left unmatched. For the CDR3, the DNA is TGCGCCAGCACCAGGGGACAGGAGAACACTGAAGCTTTCTTT. This encodes CASTRGQENTEAFF. Filled out from reference TRBV5-1 and TRBJ1-1, the complete variable domain reads KAGVTQTPRYLIKTRGQQVTLSCSPISGHRSVSWYQQTPGQGLQFLFEYFSETQRNKGNFPGRFSGRQFSNSRSEMNVSTLELGDSALYLCASTRGQENTEAFFGQGTRLTVV.

The V call is TRBV7-2, the J call TRBJ1-5; D unclear. Germline loops: CDR1 SGHTA, CDR2 FQGNSA. This CDR3 comprises 13 residues. V lost 3 bases and J 7 bases, leaving 10 bases between the germline ends. This CDR3 is CASSFTAPQPQHF. The CDR3 nucleotides are TGTGCCAGCAGCTTCACGGCCCCGCAGCCCCAGCATTTT.

This clone was observed a few times. CDR3 bases: TGTGCCAGAGAGGGGATGGAGACCCAGTACTTC. Amino acids: CAREGMETQYF. J is TRBJ2-5 and V is TRBV2; D possibly matches TRBD1 or TRBD2 (5 bases each). Trimming removed 9 bases from V and 5 bases from J, with 10 bases in between. Looked up from germline, CDR1 is SNHLY and CDR2 is FYNNEI. This CDR3 is 11 amino acids long.

V usage is TRBV19 and J usage is TRBJ1-5; D remains unclear. CDR1 and CDR2 from the germline V gene are LNHDA and SQIVND (reference sequence). The CDR3 sequence is 15 residues long. Trimming pared 3 bases from V and 2 bases from J, leaving 11 bases between. The CDR3 spells CASSMGQSGNQPQHF. The CDR3 DNA follows: TGTGCCAGTAGTATGGGTCAGAGTGGCAATCAGCCCCAGCATTTT.

The gene calls are TRBV11-2 and TRBJ2-3; TRBD2 is a possible D gene (7 bases). Germline loops: CDR1 SGHAT, CDR2 FQNNGV. V was pared by 0 bases and J by 1 base, with 11 bases between. The CDR3 contains 16 residues. The DNA for the CDR3 is TGTGCCAGCAGCTTAGACCGCGGGGGCCGCACAGATACGCAGTATTTT. Translating it yields CASSLDRGGRTDTQYF. Based on the CDR3 plus reference TRBV11-2 and TRBJ2-3, the full variable domain is EAGVAQSPRYKIIEKRQSVAFWCNPISGHATLYWYQQILGQGPKLLIQFQNNGVVDDSQLPKDRFSAERLKGVDSTLKIQPAKLEDSAVYLCASSLDRGGRTDTQYFGPGTRLTVL.

This chain joins TRBV6-6 and TRBJ2-1; 10 bases align to TRBD2. J lost 6 bases, V lost 6 bases, and 5 bases had no gene match. Per the germline V gene, CDR1 is MNHNY and CDR2 is SVGAGI (reference sequence). This CDR3 spans 14 amino acids. The CDR3 bases are TGTGCCAGCAGATGGACTAGCGGATTCAATGAGCAGTTCTTC. This encodes CASRWTSGFNEQFF.

There are a few counts of this clone. The V and J genes are TRBV6-6 and TRBJ2-7, with a tentative D call TRBD2 (6 bases). In germline, CDR1 is MNHNY, CDR2 SVGAGI (reference sequence). Deletions cut 2 bases from V and 4 bases from J, with 18 bases between. The CDR3 is 16 residues long. The DNA of the CDR3 is TGTGCCAGCAGTTACCCGCGGGGTTTAGGTACTTACGAGCAGTACTTC. Translation gives CASSYPRGLGTYEQYF.

Only a few counts were recorded for this clone. The V and J genes are TRBV5-4 and TRBJ2-1, with TRBD1 as a possible D gene (6 bases). CDR1 is SGHNT, CDR2 YYREEE, per germline (reference sequence). CDR3 length: 13 amino acids. V gave up 1 base and J gave up 8 bases, with 10 bases separating them. The CDR3 protein is CASSLTGSHEQFF. In DNA form, the CDR3 reads TGTGCCAGCAGCTTGACAGGGAGCCATGAGCAGTTCTTC.

This clone occurred a few times. This sequence joins TRBV7-2 and TRBJ2-3, with 9 positions matching TRBD2. The germline V gene encodes CDR1 SGHTA and CDR2 FQGNSA. V dropped 5 bases and J dropped 2; count of bases not matched to a gene: 5. The CDR3 sequence is 15 residues long. This CDR3 reads CASSHSGGNTDTQYF. CDR3 DNA sequence: TGTGCCAGCAGCCATAGCGGGGGTAACACAGATACGCAGTATTTT.

In its sample, this clone was seen a few times. V usage is TRBV9 and J usage is TRBJ1-1; D is unresolved. Germline V gene data show CDR1 as SGDLS and CDR2 as YYNGEE. V was pared by 4 bases and J by 2 bases, with 15 bases between. The CDR3 runs to 15 residues. CDR3 nucleotides: TGTGCCAGCAGCCCTCTGGGGAGCCGTAACACTGAAGCTTTCTTT. The encoded protein is CASSPLGSRNTEAFF.

V usage is TRBV2 and J usage is TRBJ2-3, with 9 bases lining up with TRBD2. CDR3 length: 16 residues. Germline assignment: CDR1 SNHLY and CDR2 FYNNEI. With 7 bases clipped from V and 2 bases from J, the junction kept 10 bases outside the gene matches. The chain's CDR3 is CASKAQRGALTDTQYF. The CDR3 bases are TGTGCCAGCAAGGCCCAGCGGGGGGCCCTCACAGATACGCAGTATTTT.

The chain is built from TRBV5-6 and TRBJ1-1; D is ambiguous. The CDR3 extends over 15 amino acids. CDR1 and CDR2 (germline): SGHDT, YYEEEE. Deletions cut 2 bases from V and 4 bases from J, with 15 bases between. The CDR3 region is CASSFFLGKSTEAFF. In DNA form, the CDR3 reads TGTGCCAGCAGCTTTTTTCTAGGGAAGAGCACTGAAGCTTTCTTT.

Only a few counts were recorded for this clone. The chain couples TRBV7-2 to TRBJ2-1; D unclear. The CDR3 contains 15 residues. The germline CDR1 and CDR2 sequences are SGHTA and FQGNSA. The V end lost 5 bases, the J end lost 4 bases, and 15 bases lay between the germline ends. CDR3 nucleotides: TGTGCCAGCAGCCGATCGAACCAGAGATACAATGAGCAGTTCTTC. Translating it yields CASSRSNQRYNEQFF. The entire variable domain, with the rest obtained from reference TRBV7-2 and TRBJ2-1, is as follows: GAGVSQSPSNKVTEKGKDVELRCDPISGHTALYWYRQSLGQGLEFLIYFQGNSAPDKSGLPSDRFSAERTGGSVSTLTIQRTQQEDSAVYLCASSRSNQRYNEQFFGPGTRLTVL.

This clone was detected a few times. This chain links TRBV5-1 with TRBJ2-1; the match to TRBD1 covers 8 bases. Germline loops: CDR1 SGHRS, CDR2 YFSETQ. V lost 1 base to trimming and J lost 5 bases; unmatched junction nucleotides: 5. The CDR3 is made up of 15 amino acids. CDR3 sequence (DNA): TGCGCCAGCAGCTTGCAGGGGGCTGCGAACAATGAGCAGTTCTTC. Protein sequence: CASSLQGAANNEQFF. Variable domain in full (rest from reference TRBV5-1 and TRBJ2-1): KAGVTQTPRYLIKTRGQQVTLSCSPISGHRSVSWYQQTPGQGLQFLFEYFSETQRNKGNFPGRFSGRQFSNSRSEMNVSTLELGDSALYLCASSLQGAANNEQFFGPGTRLTVL.

This chain connects TRBV23-1 to TRBJ2-6; TRBD1 might be the D (7 bases). TRBV23-1 is placed among ORFs of uncertain function. Trimming shortened V by 0 bases and J by 0 bases, and 18 bases separated the two germline ends. CDR3 length equals 20 residues. CDR3 DNA: TGCGCCAGCAGTCAATCGGGGGAGGACCGGGACAGCTCTGGGGCCAACGTCCTGACTTTC. This codes for CASSQSGEDRDSSGANVLTF.